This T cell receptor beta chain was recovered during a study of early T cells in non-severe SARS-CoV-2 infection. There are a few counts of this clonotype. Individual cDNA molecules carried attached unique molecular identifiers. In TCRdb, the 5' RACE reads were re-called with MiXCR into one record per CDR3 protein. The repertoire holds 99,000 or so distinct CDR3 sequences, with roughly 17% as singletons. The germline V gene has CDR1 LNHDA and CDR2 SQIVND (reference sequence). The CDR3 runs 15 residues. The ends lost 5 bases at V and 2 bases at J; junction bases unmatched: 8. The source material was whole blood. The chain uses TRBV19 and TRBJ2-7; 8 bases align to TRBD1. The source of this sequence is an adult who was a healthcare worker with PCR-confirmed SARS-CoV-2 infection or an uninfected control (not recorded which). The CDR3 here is CASSPRQGTPYEQYF. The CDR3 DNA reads TGTGCCAGTAGTCCACGACAGGGGACCCCCTACGAGCAGTACTTC.